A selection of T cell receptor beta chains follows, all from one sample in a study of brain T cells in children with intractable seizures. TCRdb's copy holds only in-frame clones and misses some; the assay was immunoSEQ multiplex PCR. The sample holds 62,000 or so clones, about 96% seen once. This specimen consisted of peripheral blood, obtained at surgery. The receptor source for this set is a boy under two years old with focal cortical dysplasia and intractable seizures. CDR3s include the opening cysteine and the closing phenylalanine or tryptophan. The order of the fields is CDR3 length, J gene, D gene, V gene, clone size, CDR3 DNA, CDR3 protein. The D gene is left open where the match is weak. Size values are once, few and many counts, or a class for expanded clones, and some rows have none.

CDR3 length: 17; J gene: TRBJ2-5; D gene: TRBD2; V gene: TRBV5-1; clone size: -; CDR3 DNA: TGCGCCAGCAGCTTGGATGTTTTAGCGGGAGGGAAAGAGACCCAGTACTTC; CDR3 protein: CASSLDVLAGGKETQYF
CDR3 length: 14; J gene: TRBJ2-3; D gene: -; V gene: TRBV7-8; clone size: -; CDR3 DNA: TGTGCCAGCAGCTTAGCGGGGGGGCGAAATACGCAGTATTTT; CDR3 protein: CASSLAGGRNTQYF
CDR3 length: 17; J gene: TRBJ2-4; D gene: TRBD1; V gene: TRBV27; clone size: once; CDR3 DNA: TGTGCCAGCAGCGATGACAGGACAGGGGGCGCCCGGAACATTCAGTACTTC; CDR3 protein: CASSDDRTGGARNIQYF
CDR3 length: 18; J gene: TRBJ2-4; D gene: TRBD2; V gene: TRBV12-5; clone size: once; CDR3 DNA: TGTGCTAGTGGTTTGGCCGCCACTAGCGGTTGGGCTGGAAACATTCAGTACTTC; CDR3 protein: CASGLAATSGWAGNIQYF
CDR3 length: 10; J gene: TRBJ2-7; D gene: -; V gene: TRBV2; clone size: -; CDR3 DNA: TGTGCCAGCAGGGGGGGCGAGCAGTACTTC; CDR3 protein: CASRGGEQYF
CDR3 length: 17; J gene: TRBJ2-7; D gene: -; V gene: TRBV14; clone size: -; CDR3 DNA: TGTGCCAGCAGCCAAGAACGTGTCCGAGGCAGGGTCTACGAGCAGTACTTC; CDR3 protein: CASSQERVRGRVYEQYF
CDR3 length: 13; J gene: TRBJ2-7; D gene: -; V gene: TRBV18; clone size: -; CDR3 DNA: TGTGCCAGCTCGCCGCAACAGAGCTACGAGCAGTACTTC; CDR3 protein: CASSPQQSYEQYF
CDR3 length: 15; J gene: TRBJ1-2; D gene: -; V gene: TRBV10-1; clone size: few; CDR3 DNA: TGCGCCAGCAGTGAGTCGCAAGGGCGGTACTATGGCTACACCTTC; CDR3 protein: CASSESQGRYYGYTF
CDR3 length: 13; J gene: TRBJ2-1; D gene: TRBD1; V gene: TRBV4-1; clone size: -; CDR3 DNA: TGCGCCAGCAGCCGGACAGGGGGCGATGAGCAGTTCTTC; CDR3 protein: CASSRTGGDEQFF
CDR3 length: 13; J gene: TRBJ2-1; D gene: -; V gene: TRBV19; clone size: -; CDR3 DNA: TGTGCCAGTAGTATAGTACAGGGTAATGAGCAGTTCTTC; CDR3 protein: CASSIVQGNEQFF
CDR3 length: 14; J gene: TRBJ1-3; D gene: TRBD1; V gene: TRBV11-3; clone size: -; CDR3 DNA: TGTGCCAGCAGCGGGGACAGATCAGGAAACACCATATATTTT; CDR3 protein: CASSGDRSGNTIYF
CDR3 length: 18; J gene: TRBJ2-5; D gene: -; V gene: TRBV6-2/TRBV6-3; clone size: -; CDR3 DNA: TGTGCCAGCAGTTACTCCCCCTATGAACCCGGGCGCCAAGAGACCCAGTACTTC; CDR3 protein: CASSYSPYEPGRQETQYF
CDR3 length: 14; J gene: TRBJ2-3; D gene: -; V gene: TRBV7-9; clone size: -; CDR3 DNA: TGTGCCAGCAGCTCCCAGGGGGGAACAGATACGCAGTATTTT; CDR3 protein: CASSSQGGTDTQYF
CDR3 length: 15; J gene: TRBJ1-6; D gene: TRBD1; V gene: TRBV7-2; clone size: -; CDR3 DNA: TGTGCCAGCAGCTTACCACGGGACAGGGTTTCACCCCTCCACTTT; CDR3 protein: CASSLPRDRVSPLHF
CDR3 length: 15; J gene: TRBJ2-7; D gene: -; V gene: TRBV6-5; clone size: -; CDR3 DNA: TGTGCCAGCAGCGGCCCGGTAGGGAACTCCTACGAGCAGTACTTC; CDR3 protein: CASSGPVGNSYEQYF
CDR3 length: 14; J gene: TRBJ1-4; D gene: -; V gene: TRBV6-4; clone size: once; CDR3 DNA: TGTGCCAGCAGAAAACGGGACATGGGTGAAAAACTGTTTTTT; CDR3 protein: CASRKRDMGEKLFF
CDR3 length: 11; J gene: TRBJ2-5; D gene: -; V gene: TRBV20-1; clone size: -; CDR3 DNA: TGCAGTGCTATGAATGGGGAGACCCAGTACTTC; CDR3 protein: CSAMNGETQYF
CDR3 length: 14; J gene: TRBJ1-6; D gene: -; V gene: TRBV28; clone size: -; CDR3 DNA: TGTGCCAGCAGTTTATCGGGGATAAATTCACCCCTCCACTTT; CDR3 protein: CASSLSGINSPLHF
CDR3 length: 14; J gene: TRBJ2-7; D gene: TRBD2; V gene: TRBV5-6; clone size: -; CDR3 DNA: TGTGCCAGCAGCTCGGCGGGGGGGTCCTACGAGCAGTACTTC; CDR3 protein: CASSSAGGSYEQYF